This T cell receptor beta chain was sequenced during a study of T cell changes during pregnancy in multiple sclerosis. V lost 0 bases and J 7 bases, leaving 5 bases between the germline ends. This CDR3 has 12 amino acids. Germline CDR1 is SGHRS and CDR2 is YFSETQ. Some clones are missing from TCRdb's copy, which holds only in-frame ones; the method was immunoSEQ multiplex PCR. The sample lists about 49,000 clones, more than 85% occurring once. This TCR came from a female donor with multiple sclerosis, enrolled in a pregnancy study. The V gene is TRBV5-1, the J gene TRBJ2-1, with a weak D call TRBD1 (5 bases). The sample here was CD8+ T cells from peripheral blood mononuclear cells, taken in the first trimester of pregnancy. CDR3 bases: TGCGCCAGCAGCTTGGAGGGGAATGAGCAGTTCTTC. Amino acid sequence: CASSLEGNEQFF.